Below, one T cell receptor (beta chain) is given with its context. Only one count was recorded for this clone. The clone's antigen remains unknown. No clone much larger than this one lies a single base away; base qualities are absent. The protocol used for the library was the immunoSEQ multiplex PCR assay. The multiplex PCR relied on a mix of 60 forward primers for TCR Vbeta segments and 13 reverse primers for TCR Jbeta segments. Amplification of the CDR3 region of rearranged TCR beta genes was performed with a multiplex PCR assay on genomic DNA. The Illumina HiSeq System was used to sequence the amplified TCR beta libraries as 87-base-pair reads. The authors' pipeline ran thus. A later analysis tallied 80 million to 95 million unique TCR beta chains across the 666 repertoires, and 10 million to 11 million of those chains were shared by two or more donors. Raw reads were error-corrected and collapsed into unique sequences with a nearest-neighbor algorithm that merged closely related sequences to remove PCR and sequencing errors. CDR3 sequences were aligned to IMGT reference sequences to assign V, D and J gene segments. For a sequence to be retained, a match of at least six nucleotides to both a V gene segment and a J gene segment was required. Rearrangements were classified as productive when the CDR3 lacked stop codons and remained in frame with V and J, and all other rearrangements were classified as non-productive. Following IMGT convention, CDR3 was defined as the stretch from the second conserved V-encoded cysteine to the conserved J-encoded phenylalanine. Sequences without an unambiguous match to a single V gene segment were excluded from the earlier analysis of about 600 of the donors. In an earlier analysis of a few hundred of the donors, V segments were called functional above 56.7% productive rearrangements and were called segregating when the between-donor standard deviation exceeded 5%. To diagnose cytomegalovirus status from the catalog of TCR beta chain sequences, a statistical classification framework was built. In a later analysis, V and J genes were assigned by comparing TCR nucleotide sequences against IMGT/GENE-DB human TR gene sequences. Using the TCRdist pipeline, a later analysis assigned CDR3 sequences along with most-parsimonious VDJ recombination scenarios. In a later analysis, each TCR beta chain was defined by its CDR3 amino acid sequence together with its V-gene family, and reads without a unique V-gene family were excluded. A later analysis removed several hundred highly shared, low-generation-probability nucleotide sequences to deal with suspected cross-contamination and a sequencing artifact. In a later analysis, a clonal expansion index was calculated for each public chain from normalized within-repertoire ranks of inferred template counts. A later analysis computed generation probabilities with a VDJ recombination model fitted to out-of-frame rearrangements, and checked the results against IGoR. A later analysis scored TCR-TCR, TCR-HLA and TCR-CMV co-occurrence with hypergeometric tests, applying a repertoire-size bias correction to TCR pairs. A later analysis estimated false discovery rates by permuting HLA or CMV assignments 20 times. A later analysis grouped co-occurring TCRs with DBSCAN, adding TCRdist sequence similarity when clustering within HLA-allele-positive subsets. Co-occurrence clustering excluded repertoires with fewer than 30,000 or more than 120,000 public chains, plus five with anomalous nucleotide sharing. TCRdb took over this immuneACCESS table, retaining in-frame rearrangements with V and J assigned. Such tables are incomplete; in checked studies, under half of the missing clones stem from an unresolved V gene, and the remainder is unexplained. The V and J calls and the clone size are those of that table, but D and trimming were determined from the DNA. For this sample the table gives fewer than 200,000 clones, of which about 77% were detected only once. The biggest ten clones account for 1.3% of the sample.

The data are from a study of cytomegalovirus exposure and HLA in healthy donors (dated by TCRdb to the late 2010s). In the study overall: According to an earlier analysis of a few hundred of the donors, 200 million or so T cells yielded some 110 million unique TCR beta sequences and 276 Gb of sequence data. An early release covering 550 to 700 HLA-typed donors comprised approximately 300 gigabases of sequencing data and about 90 million unique TCR sequences. Among the approximately 430 genotyped donors, roughly 80% belonged to the genetic ancestry cluster associated with self-reported Caucasian donors. The study aimed to test whether signatures of past pathogen exposure could be identified by cataloging public T cell receptors. The study profiled the T cell repertoires of 500 to 800 subjects by immunosequencing and related them to cytomegalovirus serostatus. Along with the approximately 670-subject first cohort, a separate validation cohort of over 90 different subjects was used. The study combined high-throughput TCR immunosequencing, statistical association of individual TCRs with disease status, and machine learning to predict cytomegalovirus infection status. A later analysis re-analyzed previously published TCR beta repertoires from roughly 690 donors and added high-resolution HLA genotyping to study TCR occurrence patterns. Rather than drawing on any new phenotypic data, the later analysis identified candidate immune exposures from TCR beta sequences and the way those sequences occurred across donors. To decide whether each TCR beta V gene segment behaved as functional or pseudogenic, an earlier analysis of some 580 of the donors relied on high-throughput TCR beta sequencing. Donor age, sex, ethnicity and CMV serostatus were compiled alongside the repertoire data. A later genetic analysis took genome-wide SNP genotypes for about three fifths of the roughly 700 donors and used that subset as a discovery cohort. All discovery cohort repertoires had been generated on a single sequencing platform. HLA typing included class I and class II loci at four-digit resolution. Typing coverage varied by locus: about 620-630 donors for A, B, C, DRB1 and DQB1; around 560 for DQA1; 600 to 610 for DPA1; around 490 for DPB1. Because of strong linkage in the cohort, roughly five DR-DQ haplotypes were treated as single units for association and clustering. On average, roughly 240,000 unique TCR beta nucleotide sequences were sequenced per donor among a few hundred genotyped donors of the cohort, with 15% to 20% of those sequences being non-productive. Broad study findings and their caveats: Cytomegalovirus status was reported to be diagnosed by the classifier with high specificity and sensitivity in both the original and validation cohorts. In an earlier analysis of 450 to 750 of the donors, most TCR beta V segments appeared in productive rearrangements about 90% or about 30% of the time, broadly matching IMGT annotations. Some IMGT-functional V segments, including TRBV6-2 and TRBV6-3, could not be distinguished by the 87-base-pair reads and were therefore excluded. In a later analysis, most CMV-associated TCR beta chains were found to appear HLA-restricted, with HLA associations seemingly driven largely by CMV exposure. Because some donors lacked HLA typing at each locus, the association tests relied only on the typed subset. Across donors, most TCR sequences were observed very rarely, whereas some public TCRs were present in many individuals. The only immune exposure information available for the cohort was CMV serostatus. It was suggested by the authors that the approach could potentially be generalized to other disease states and immunological phenotypes. In a later analysis, HLA-associated TCR beta chains were found to be more clonally expanded and to have lower generation probabilities than equally common non-associated chains. In a later analysis, more than 15,000 TCR beta sequences were associated with specific HLA alleles at a false discovery rate of 0.05. According to a later genetic analysis, donors in an Asian-associated ancestry cluster had fewer N-insertions in productive TCRs than the approximately 630-donor mean. Strong co-occurrence of HLA alleles, especially DR and DQ, made assigning TCR associations to individual alleles difficult. A few of the identified cytomegalovirus-associated TCR beta chains were confirmed in vitro to be specific for cytomegalovirus antigens. Correlated functional status among segregating V segments might reflect linkage disequilibrium, but an unknown experimental factor could not be ruled out. Sequencing depth was assumed to be roughly uniform across donors in the presence/absence analyses, though that assumption may not hold. In the study, around 160 TCR beta chains were listed as associated with cytomegalovirus. This cohort had only TCR beta chains sequenced, and the lack of alpha or paired-chain data limited which features could be detected. According to a later analysis, TCR association rates differed among HLA loci, with DRB1 alleles showing the most associated TCRs and HLA-C alleles showing the fewest. A further reported finding was that TCR beta sequences accurately predicted the HLA-A and HLA-B alleles for most subjects in the first cohort. In a later genetic analysis, a missense DCLRE1C variant was associated with V-gene and J-gene trimming of TCR beta chains, and the association was replicated in an independent cohort. The sequencing pipeline was judged likely to have produced a cluster of highly shared sequence variants as a technical artifact. Roughly 17 rarely observed V segments, including chromosome 9 orphons, were excluded from the earlier analysis of about 610 of the donors because counts were too low. A later analysis reported that several top co-occurrence clusters appeared linked to parvovirus B19, influenza, CMV and Epstein-Barr virus.

In total, roughly 670 healthy bone marrow donors made up the cohort. All cohort members were sampled while nominally healthy, although unrecorded immune exposures were likely present. The donor was CMV seronegative and belonged to the group of around 400 seronegative cohort members. Every donor gave a peripheral blood sample, and the peripheral blood mononuclear cells from that sample were used for TCR beta sequencing. Genomic DNA extraction from the blood cell samples was performed with the Qiagen DNeasy Blood Extraction Kit. The V and J ends are trimmed by 2 bases and 0 bases, leaving 10 bases between them. The germline V gene provides CDR1 KGHSH and CDR2 LQKENI. CDR3 length: 16 amino acids, cysteine to phenylalanine. Solely the CDR3 DNA is kept, with 48 bases framed from the first base.

Rearrangement joined TRBV18 to TRBJ2-2; no confident D gene assignment can be made. This sequence originates from a woman between 45 and 60 years old in good health and CMV-seronegative. Sequencing was carried out using PBMCs. CDR3 region: CASSPEIRPNTGELFF. The DNA sequence is TGTGCCAGCTCACCAGAGATTCGTCCGAACACCGGGGAGCTGTTTTTT.